This record concerns one T cell receptor beta chain sequence. This record comes from a study of cytomegalovirus exposure and HLA in healthy donors. Healthy bone marrow donors made up the donors. In the PCR, 60 Vbeta and 13 Jbeta primers were used. In the original analysis: A follow-up analysis tallied about 80 million unique TCR beta chains, some 11 million shared. Only in-frame clones appear in the TCRdb table, and some are missing; sequencing was by immunoSEQ multiplex PCR. The V and J calls and clone size come from that table; D and trimming were worked out from the DNA. The table lists tens of thousands of clones, approximately 57% of them singletons. Germline CDR1 and CDR2: SGHVS and FQNEAQ. V dropped 2 bases and J dropped 1 base, with 17 bases sitting between them. The CDR3 is 17 residues long.

The TCR comes from a woman aged 30 to 39 in good health and CMV-seronegative. The V and J genes are TRBV7-8 and TRBJ1-1, with D perhaps matching TRBD1 (5 bases). The sequenced material came from PBMCs. The CDR3 sequence is CASSLYRNLRANTEAFF. CDR3 bases: TGTGCCAGCAGCTTATACAGGAACCTCAGGGCGAACACTGAAGCTTTCTTT. The full variable domain, in which reference TRBV7-8 and TRBJ1-1 provide the parts outside the CDR3, is GAGVSQSPRYKVAKRGQDVALRCDPISGHVSLFWYQQALGQGPEFLTYFQNEAQLDKSGLPSDRFFAERPEGSVSTLKIQRTQQEDSAVYLCASSLYRNLRANTEAFFGQGTRLTVV.